This TCR beta chain emerged from a study of cytomegalovirus exposure and HLA in healthy donors. PCR primers comprised 60 Vbeta and 13 Jbeta primers. Here immunoSEQ multiplex PCR was the method, and the copy in TCRdb shows in-frame clones only, minus some. Of around 130,000 clones listed, 84% are singletons. As to this clone: Its antigen is still unknown.

The CDR3 is 14 residues long. Trimming removed 3 bases at V and 2 bases at J, with 8 bases between. Per the germline V gene, CDR1 is LNHDA and CDR2 is SQIVND (reference sequence). Healthy bone marrow donors made up the cohort. Study-wide results and caveats: Being productive about 87% or about 30% of the time was typical of most TCR beta V segments in an earlier analysis. A later analysis associated 15,000 or so TCR beta sequences with HLA alleles at a 0.05 false discovery rate.

The sequenced material came from PBMCs. The source is a woman between 18 and 30 years old in good health and CMV-seropositive. V and J are TRBV19 and TRBJ1-3; tentative D call: TRBD1 (5 bases). This CDR3 is CASSMAGTGNTIYF. CDR3 in DNA: TGTGCCAGTAGTATGGCAGGGACTGGAAACACCATATATTTT.